This T cell receptor beta chain was retrieved from a study of T cell repertoires in cytomegalovirus infection. Study summary: Matching HLA type, along with CMV infection, was indicated by public TCR beta signatures. Study outcomes and limitations: Carriers of CMV and the relevant HLA type were discriminated by public TCR beta frequency. HLA-C-restricted CMV clonotypes gave the most frequent clonotype in two of eight donors.

Each CDR3 protein gets one entry after TCRdb re-called the reads with MiXCR. The data show a few hundred thousand distinct CDR3 sequences, under 45% seen once. With respect to this clonotype: Its target is unknown.

Trimming pared 2 bases from V and 3 bases from J, leaving 20 bases between. This CDR3 spans 17 amino acids. CDR1 and CDR2 (germline): SGHTA, FQGNSA. This specimen was cultured PBMCs, taken from culture after CMV antigen stimulation. This chain links TRBV7-2 with TRBJ2-7; no clear D. The source of this sequence is a human donor in good health (CMV status not recorded). Some clones in this sample may be carry-over from other donors' samples. CDR3 DNA: TGTGCCAGCAGCTTAAGCCCCCAGGTGGGCTTTGGCTACGAGCAGTACTTC. Amino acid sequence: CASSLSPQVGFGYEQYF.